This record looks at one T cell receptor beta chain sequence and its context. Clones were read by immunoSEQ multiplex PCR, and TCRdb kept only the in-frame ones, dropping some. Of more than 300,000 clones detected, approximately 80% appear once; the ten largest clones hold 2% to 2.5%. Sample treatment: roughly 19 received Ad26.COV2.S at low or high dose, single or two shots; roughly five received placebo; per-sample allocation not given. Day 63 after the first injection of vaccine or placebo was the sampling time. The sample comes from a study of Ad26.COV2.S vaccination and SARS-CoV-2 variants. Germline trimming cut 5 bases from V and 8 bases from J; bases unmatched to any gene: 15. CDR1 is SEHNR and CDR2 is FQNEAQ in the germline V gene (reference sequence). There are 17 residues in the CDR3.

This rearrangement joins TRBV7-9 to TRBJ1-6; TRBD1 matches at 7 bases. The specimen was peripheral blood, collected in a trial of Ad26.COV2.S vaccine versus placebo. This sequence was found in a person between 18 and 65 years old who received the Ad26.COV2.S COVID-19 vaccine or a placebo. The CDR3 reads CASSPPYGDSLHSPLHF. The CDR3 DNA reads TGTGCCAGCAGCCCCCCGTACGGGGACAGCTTACATTCACCCCTCCACTTT.